The T cell receptor beta chain described here comes from a study of blood T cells in healthy people across ages. This clonotype was counted between two and nine times. One junction end does not reproduce the germline sequence, and a read error may be involved. Next came a second PCR, run for about 7 to 11 cycles, which used a sample-barcoded 5' primer along with a J-beta primer mix. TCRdb passed the 5' RACE reads through MiXCR, listing each CDR3 protein once. Of roughly 800,000 distinct CDR3 sequences in the sample, roughly 25% were seen once. This CDR3 contains 14 residues. This same sample was also taken into another study, of T cells of mothers and their children.

This TCR derives from a boy aged 5-17 years in good health. V gene TRBV12-3 or TRBV12-4 combines with J gene TRBJ1-4; D call uncertain. The sequenced sample consisted of blood. CDR3 nucleotides: TGTGCCAGCAGTTTTACCCTGGCGAATGAAAAACCGTTTTTT. Translated: CASSFTLANEKPFF.